Detailed here is one T cell receptor (beta chain). No antigen is known for it. The PCR had 60 Vbeta and 13 Jbeta primers. Assay: immunoSEQ multiplex PCR; the TCRdb copy retains only in-frame clones and omits some. Of around 150,000 clones listed, about 82% were seen once; the top ten hold about 3.7%. The V and J ends lost 2 bases and 1 base, in that order; junction bases with no gene match: 12. The CDR3 runs to 21 residues. The data originate from a study of cytomegalovirus exposure and HLA in healthy donors. Study findings and constraints: Later, TCR association rates were found to vary by HLA locus, highest for DRB1 and lowest for HLA-C. Accounts indicate the classifier identified cytomegalovirus status with strong specificity and sensitivity. Across all donors, roughly uniform sequencing depth was an assumption of the presence/absence analyses. Confirmation was obtained in vitro that a few CMV-associated chains are specific for CMV antigens.

The sample comprised PBMCs. This TCR derives from a male donor in good health and CMV-seronegative. The rearrangement links TRBV6-7 to TRBJ2-3; 16 nucleotides line up with TRBD2. TRBV6-7 is noted as an ORF with a role that remains uncertain. CDR3 sequence (DNA): TGTGCCAGCAGTTACCCTCTCGGGACTAGCGGGGGGGTAAAGGGCACAGATACGCAGTATTTT. The encoded protein is CASSYPLGTSGGVKGTDTQYF.